The subject of this entry is one T cell receptor beta chain. Its antigen is still unknown. The study ran its PCR with 60 Vbeta and 13 Jbeta primers. Assay: immunoSEQ multiplex PCR; the TCRdb copy retains only in-frame clones and omits some. The data hold some 190,000 clones, with approximately 80% observed a single time. The data were taken from a study of cytomegalovirus exposure and HLA in healthy donors. General study points: Versus the approximately 700-donor mean, an Asian-associated ancestry cluster reportedly showed fewer N-insertions in a later analysis. CMV serostatus was the only recorded immune exposure for donors.

The source is a man in his forties in good health and CMV-seropositive. Material: PBMCs.

The CDR3 nucleotides are TGTGCCAGCAGTCAGTTGGGGGGTGGGGTGGGTGAAGCTTTCTTT. This encodes CASSQLGGGVGEAFF. This sequence joins TRBV7-2 and TRBJ1-1; perhaps TRBD1 as D (5 bases). CDR3 length: 15 amino acids. The ends were cut back, 6 bases at V and 7 bases at J, with 21 bases in the middle. Germline CDR1 SGHTA, CDR2 FQGNSA.